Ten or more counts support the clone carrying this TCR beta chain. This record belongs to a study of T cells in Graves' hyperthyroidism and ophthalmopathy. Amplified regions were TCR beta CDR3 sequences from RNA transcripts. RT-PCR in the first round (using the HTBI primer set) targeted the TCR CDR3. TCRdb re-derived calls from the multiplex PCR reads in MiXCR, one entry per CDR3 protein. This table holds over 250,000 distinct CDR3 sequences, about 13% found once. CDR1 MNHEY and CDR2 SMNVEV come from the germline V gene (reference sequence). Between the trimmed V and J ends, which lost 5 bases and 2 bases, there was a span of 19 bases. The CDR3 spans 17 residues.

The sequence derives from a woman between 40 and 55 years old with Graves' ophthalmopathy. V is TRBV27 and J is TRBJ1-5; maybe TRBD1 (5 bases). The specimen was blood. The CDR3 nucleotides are TGTGCCAGCAGTCTCCCCTCCCGGCAGGGAGGCAATCAGCCCCAGCATTTT. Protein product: CASSLPSRQGGNQPQHF.